Below are 3 T cell receptor beta chains sequenced from a single sample in a study of blood T cell repertoires in COVID-19. Using immunoSEQ multiplex PCR, the repertoire was profiled, and TCRdb retains in-frame clones only, with some absent. The sample comprises about 58,000 clones, about 87% of which are singletons, and under 8.5% rests with the top ten. Sequenced: peripheral blood. Receptors were obtained from a human donor with active COVID-19. The donor label of this sample is uncertain.

The V call is TRBV28, the J call TRBJ1-1; D unclear. V was cut by 4 bases and J by 1 base, with 4 bases left in between. Per the germline V gene, CDR1 is MDHEN and CDR2 is SYDVKM. The CDR3 spans 12 residues. CDR3 residues: CASSSGNTEAFF. DNA of the CDR3: TGTGCCAGCAGTTCGGGGAACACTGAAGCTTTCTTT.

The chain carries TRBV20-1 and TRBJ1-4; the D is unclear. The CDR3 is 11 amino acids. V dropped 5 bases and J dropped 2 bases, with 3 bases sitting between them. Germline V gene data show CDR1 as DFQATT and CDR2 as SNEGSKA (reference sequence). The CDR3 loop is CSAETNEKLFF. The CDR3 DNA follows: TGCAGTGCTGAGACTAATGAAAAACTGTTTTTT.

The chain uses TRBV6-9 and TRBJ1-5; the D gene is possibly TRBD1 (5 bases). CDR3 length: 18 residues. Germline CDR1 MNHGY, CDR2 SVAAGI. V was trimmed by 2 bases and J by 4 bases, leaving 21 bases between them. CDR3 nucleotides: TGTGCCAGCAGTTATACTCCAGATCAGGGAGGGTCAAATCAGCCCCAGCATTTT. The encoded protein is CASSYTPDQGGSNQPQHF.